These 17 T cell receptor beta chains came from one sample sequenced in a study of cytomegalovirus exposure and HLA in healthy donors. Data came from immunoSEQ multiplex PCR; TCRdb stores just in-frame clones and leaves some out. The table includes 90,000 to 120,000 clones, over 75% detected once. The specimen sequenced was PBMCs. These receptor sequences come from a woman aged 18-35 years in good health and CMV-seronegative.

V and J are TRBV2 and TRBJ2-3, with a weak D call TRBD2 (5 bases). Looked up from germline, CDR1 is SNHLY and CDR2 is FYNNEI. There are 15 residues in the CDR3. The V and J ends lost 6 bases and 6 bases respectively, with 19 bases between them. The CDR3 sequence is CASSLGLEPRDTQYF. In DNA form, the CDR3 reads TGTGCCAGCAGCTTAGGACTTGAACCCAGGGATACGCAGTATTTT.

Regarding this clone: Germline and junction disagree at one end, which may indicate a read error. This chain connects TRBV20-1 to TRBJ1-2, with 10 bases that match TRBD1. This CDR3 region has 9 residues. The germline CDR1 and CDR2 sequences are DFQATT and SNEGSKA (reference sequence). Written as DNA, the CDR3 is TGCAGTGCTAGAGGGACAGGGGGCTTC. It encodes CSARGTGGF.

V and J are TRBV30 and TRBJ1-6, with TRBD1 identical over 11 bases. This CDR3 contains 16 residues. Germline V gene sequence: CDR1 GTSNPN, CDR2 SVGIG (reference sequence). The trim removed 3 bases at V and 10 bases at J, leaving 11 bases unmatched. DNA for the CDR3: TGTGCCTGGAGATTTAAAACCGGGACAGGGGGATCACCCCTCCACTTT. Encoded protein: CAWRFKTGTGGSPLHF. The complete variable domain, with remaining parts taken from reference TRBV30 and TRBJ1-6, reads SQTIHQWPATLVQPVGSPLSLECTVEGTSNPNLYWYRQAAGRGLQLLFYSVGIGQISSEVPQNLSASRPQDRQFILSSKKLLLSDSGFYLCAWRFKTGTGGSPLHFGNGTRLTVT.

The chain couples TRBV25-1 to TRBJ2-1; 9 bases agree with TRBD2. Losses at the gene ends were 1 base for V and 4 bases for J; bases not matched to a gene: 5. CDR1 is MGHDK, CDR2 SYGVNS, per germline. CDR3 size: 16 residues. The CDR3 coding sequence is TGTGCCAGCAGTGAATTTAGCGGGGGAACATACAATGAGCAGTTCTTC. Encoded protein: CASSEFSGGTYNEQFF.

This chain uses TRBV30 with TRBJ1-5, with D possibly TRBD1 on 6 matching bases. CDR1 and CDR2 (germline): GTSNPN, SVGIG (reference sequence). V lost 3 bases, J lost 6 bases, and 9 bases lay in between. CDR3 size: 12 residues. For the CDR3, the DNA is TGTGCCTGGAGCCAGGGGAGTCAGCCCCAGCATTTT. Translated: CAWSQGSQPQHF.

The gene calls are TRBV19 and TRBJ1-1; 9 positions agree with TRBD1. V was clipped by 5 bases and J by 10 bases; unmatched bases: 11. Germline-derived CDR1 and CDR2 are LNHDA and SQIVND (reference sequence). The CDR3 loop spans 14 amino acids. The chain's CDR3 is CASSPGQGLWVAFF. The CDR3 DNA follows: TGTGCCAGTAGTCCTGGACAGGGGCTTTGGGTAGCTTTCTTT.

CDR3 region: CASSLIPRTGYEQYF. As DNA, the CDR3 is TGTGCCAGCAGTTTGATTCCGAGGACAGGGTACGAGCAGTACTTC. The chain is built from TRBV27 and TRBJ2-7, with TRBD1 matching over 8 bases. Trimming took 3 bases from V and 4 from J; bases not matched to a gene: 8. The CDR3 loop spans 15 amino acids. Germline V gene sequence: CDR1 MNHEY, CDR2 SMNVEV (reference sequence).

The chain combines TRBV7-9 with TRBJ1-3; D not resolved. Germline V gene data show CDR1 as SEHNR and CDR2 as FQNEAQ (reference sequence). The V end was cut by 0 bases, the J end by 0 bases, with 9 bases between. The CDR3 has 16 amino acids. In DNA, the CDR3 is TGTGCCAGCAGCTTAGCGGGCAGGCCCTCTGGAAACACCATATATTTT. Translated, it gives CASSLAGRPSGNTIYF.

This rearrangement joins TRBV5-1 to TRBJ1-3, with D possibly TRBD1 on 5 matching bases. There are 15 residues in the CDR3. Trimming cost V 1 base and J 2 bases, with 10 bases left between them. Germline V CDR1 and CDR2: SGHRS, YFSETQ. The CDR3 nucleotides are TGCGCCAGCAGCTTGTCTTCAGGGACTGGAAACACCATATATTTT. Residues: CASSLSSGTGNTIYF.

This chain links TRBV30 with TRBJ1-2, with D uncertain. This CDR3 region has 16 residues. V was clipped by 1 base and J by 0 bases, with 15 bases between them. Germline CDR1 is GTSNPN and CDR2 is SVGIG (reference sequence). Written as DNA, the CDR3 is TGTGCCTGGAGTGGGGTACAGCTCTTAGCTAACTATGGCTACACCTTC. Translating it yields CAWSGVQLLANYGYTF. The full variable domain, in which reference TRBV30 and TRBJ1-2 provide the parts outside the CDR3, is SQTIHQWPATLVQPVGSPLSLECTVEGTSNPNLYWYRQAAGRGLQLLFYSVGIGQISSEVPQNLSASRPQDRQFILSSKKLLLSDSGFYLCAWSGVQLLANYGYTFGSGTRLTVV.

The rearrangement uses TRBV6-4 and TRBJ1-2, with TRBD1 matching 8 bases. The CDR3 contains 14 residues. J gave up 2 bases and V 5 bases, and 4 bases lay outside the gene matches. Germline V gene sequence: CDR1 MRHNA, CDR2 SNTAGT. The CDR3 reads CASSPTGGNYGYTF. The DNA for the CDR3 is TGTGCCAGCAGTCCTACAGGGGGGAACTATGGCTACACCTTC.

Regarding this clone: The sample has other DNA sequences that encode this CDR3 too. The genes are TRBV9 and TRBJ2-7; TRBD2 aligns across 7 bases. Germline CDR1 SGDLS, CDR2 YYNGEE. The CDR3 is 13 residues long. V lost 0 bases, J lost 7 bases, and 4 bases stayed unmatched. For the CDR3, the DNA is TGTGCCAGCAGCGTAGGTCCAGCGGGGGAGCAGTACTTC. It translates to CASSVGPAGEQYF.

The rearrangement joins TRBV2 to TRBJ2-2; weak D call: TRBD2 (5 bases). Trimming stripped 2 bases from V and 4 bases from J, with 14 bases between. Germline CDR1 reads SNHLY; CDR2 reads FYNNEI. This CDR3 comprises 16 residues. The CDR3 DNA sequence: TGTGCCAGCAGTGAATGGGCACTCGAGGGCACCGGGGAGCTGTTTTTT. It encodes CASSEWALEGTGELFF.

The rearrangement joins TRBV4-2 to TRBJ1-4, with a tentative D call TRBD1 (5 bases). Germline loops: CDR1 LGHNA, CDR2 YNFKEQ. V shed 1 base and J shed 5 bases, with 20 bases lying between them. The CDR3 has 18 amino acids. CDR3 nucleotides: TGTGCCAGCAGCCAAGGAACCACTGGGCAGGGCGAAAATGAAAAACTGTTTTTT. This gives the protein CASSQGTTGQGENEKLFF.

The chain combines TRBV5-1 with TRBJ1-2; 7 positions agree with TRBD1. The CDR3 covers 13 residues. Germline CDR1 reads SGHRS; CDR2 reads YFSETQ. Losses at the gene ends were 5 bases for V and 5 bases for J; bases not matched to a gene: 6. This chain's CDR3 is CASSWTGSYGYTF. CDR3 bases: TGCGCCAGCAGTTGGACAGGTTCATATGGCTACACCTTC.

The chain uses TRBV4-1 and TRBJ2-3, with a tentative D call TRBD2 (6 bases). Germline V CDR1 and CDR2: MGHRA, YSYEKL. The CDR3 runs 16 residues. Trimming took 0 bases from V and 4 from J, leaving 14 bases between them. CDR3 sequence: CASSQDWGVAADTQYF. DNA for the CDR3: TGCGCCAGCAGCCAAGATTGGGGGGTTGCAGCAGATACGCAGTATTTT.

Only one count was recorded for this clone. This chain's CDR3 is CASSTNRDRSNQPQHF. CDR3 DNA sequence: TGTGCCAGCAGTACAAACCGTGACAGGAGCAATCAGCCCCAGCATTTT. The chain links TRBV2 to TRBJ1-5; TRBD1 is a possible D gene (6 bases). Trimming removed 5 bases from V and 1 base from J, with 15 bases in between. Per the germline V gene, CDR1 is SNHLY and CDR2 is FYNNEI. CDR3 length equals 16 residues.